This T cell receptor beta chain is drawn from a study of blood T cell repertoires in COVID-19. Looking at the study overall: T cells, B-cell-depleted T cells, or PBMCs provided the cDNA or gDNA that served as material.

This CDR3 has 18 residues. Sequencing was performed with immunoSEQ multiplex PCR; in TCRdb, only in-frame clones are kept and a portion is missing. The top ten clones hold less than 15% of a sample with fewer than 250,000 clones, nearly 90% of them seen once. The receptor comes from a man aged 25-45 years who had been exposed to COVID-19. The sequenced sample consisted of PBMCs or T cells enriched from blood (not recorded which). V usage is TRBV21-1 and J usage is TRBJ2-1; no check of the table's D call, TRBD1, against the DNA was made. TRBV21-1 is annotated as a pseudogene. The CDR3 spells CASSKALSGPSSYNEQFF. In DNA, the CDR3 is TGTGCCAGCAGCAAAGCTCTCTCAGGGCCAAGCTCCTACAATGAGCAGTTCTTC.